This record concerns one T cell receptor (beta chain) sequence. Antigen: not known. Single viable CD3+CD4+CD8-CD45RO+ cells were sorted as the memory CD4+ T cells. Generated by immunoSEQ multiplex PCR, the TCRdb table keeps only in-frame clones and is missing some. The sample consists of around 50,000 clones, about 74% of them appearing once. Germline V gene data show CDR1 as MGHRA and CDR2 as YSYEKL. This CDR3 has 9 amino acids. Trimming took 11 bases from V and 4 from J, leaving 3 bases between them. The data originate from a study of memory CD4+ T cells and cytomegalovirus serostatus. As for the study in general: Of the healthy Belgian adults, several were CMV seropositive and 20 to 25 seronegative.

Study-wide results and caveats: About two fifths of the roughly 150 known CMV-associated TCRbeta sequences appeared in CD4+ memory.

This sequence was found in an adult in good health and CMV-seropositive. The chain combines TRBV4-1 with TRBJ1-3; D is unclear. The sample comprised memory CD4+ T cells from blood. CDR3 nucleotides: TGCGCCCCCGGAAACACCATATATTTT. Its protein is CAPGNTIYF.